Detailed here is one T cell receptor (beta chain). Its matching antigen is unknown. Every isolated RNA sample was fully reverse transcribed, so sequencing captured expressed TCRB transcripts. The repertoire was sequenced with immunoSEQ multiplex PCR; TCRdb's copy has only in-frame clones and lacks some. The sample has 810,000 or so clones, roughly 15% seen once. Cells sorted by CD45RO/CCR7/CD25/CD127/CD95/CD27 comprised CD4+ naive, central memory, regulatory and stem cell-like memory cells. The data were taken from a study of beta chain features in type 1 diabetes. Looking at the study overall: All of the samples together had 85 million to 130 million sorted cells examined.

Trimming removed 3 bases from V and 3 bases from J, with 11 bases in between. From germline, CDR1 is MNHEY and CDR2 SMNVEV (reference sequence). This CDR3 contains 15 residues. Study-level results: People with Type 1 diabetes carried modestly yet significantly shorter TCRB CDR3s in all four CD4+ subsets. Reduced insertions and increased deletions marked VDJ junctions in type 1 diabetes patients.

The chain has TRBV27 and TRBJ2-2; D perhaps matches TRBD2 (5 bases). The source of this sequence is a woman between 18 and 30 years old in good health. The specimen sequenced was naive CD4+ T cells from blood. The CDR3 coding sequence is TGTGCCAGCAGTTTGCAGAGGGATTACACCGGGGAGCTGTTTTTT. Its protein is CASSLQRDYTGELFF.